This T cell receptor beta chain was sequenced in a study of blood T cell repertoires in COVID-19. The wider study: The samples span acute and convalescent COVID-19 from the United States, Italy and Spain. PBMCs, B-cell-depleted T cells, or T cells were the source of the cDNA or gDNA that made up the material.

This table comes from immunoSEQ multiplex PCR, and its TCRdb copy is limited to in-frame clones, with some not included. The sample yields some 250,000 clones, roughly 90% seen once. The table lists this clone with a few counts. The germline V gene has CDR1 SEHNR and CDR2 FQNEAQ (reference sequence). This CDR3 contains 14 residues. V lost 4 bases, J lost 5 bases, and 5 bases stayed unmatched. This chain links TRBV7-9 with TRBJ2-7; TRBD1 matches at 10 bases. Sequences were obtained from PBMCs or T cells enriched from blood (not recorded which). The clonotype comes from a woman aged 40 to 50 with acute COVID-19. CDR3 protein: CASSSPGQGNEQYF. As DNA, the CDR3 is TGTGCCAGCAGCTCCCCGGGACAGGGGAACGAGCAGTACTTC.